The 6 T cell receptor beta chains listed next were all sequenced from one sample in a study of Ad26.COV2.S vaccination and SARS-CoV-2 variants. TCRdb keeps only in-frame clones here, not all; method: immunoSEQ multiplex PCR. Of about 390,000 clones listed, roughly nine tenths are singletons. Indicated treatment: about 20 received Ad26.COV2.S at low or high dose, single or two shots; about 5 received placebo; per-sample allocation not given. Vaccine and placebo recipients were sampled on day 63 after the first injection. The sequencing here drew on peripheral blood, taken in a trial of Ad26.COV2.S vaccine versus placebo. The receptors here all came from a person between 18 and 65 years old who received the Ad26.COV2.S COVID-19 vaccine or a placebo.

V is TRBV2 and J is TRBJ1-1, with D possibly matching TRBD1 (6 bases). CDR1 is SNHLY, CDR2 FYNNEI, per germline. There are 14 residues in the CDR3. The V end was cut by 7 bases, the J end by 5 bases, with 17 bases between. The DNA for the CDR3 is TGTGCCAGCATGACAGGAGAAATGGGGACTGAAGCTTTCTTT. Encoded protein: CASMTGEMGTEAFF.

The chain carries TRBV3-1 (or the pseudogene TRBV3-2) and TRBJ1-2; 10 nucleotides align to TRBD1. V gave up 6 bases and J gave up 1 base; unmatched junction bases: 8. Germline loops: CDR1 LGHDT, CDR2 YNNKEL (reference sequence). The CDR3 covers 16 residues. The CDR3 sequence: CASSRTGGSGNYGYTF. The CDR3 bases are TGTGCCAGCAGTCGGACAGGGGGTAGCGGTAACTATGGCTACACCTTC.

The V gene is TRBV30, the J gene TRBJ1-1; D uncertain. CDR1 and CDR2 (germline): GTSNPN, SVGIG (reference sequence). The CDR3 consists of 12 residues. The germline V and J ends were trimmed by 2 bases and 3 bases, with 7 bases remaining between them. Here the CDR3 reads CAWSTMDTEAFF. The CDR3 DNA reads TGTGCCTGGAGTACAATGGACACTGAAGCTTTCTTT.

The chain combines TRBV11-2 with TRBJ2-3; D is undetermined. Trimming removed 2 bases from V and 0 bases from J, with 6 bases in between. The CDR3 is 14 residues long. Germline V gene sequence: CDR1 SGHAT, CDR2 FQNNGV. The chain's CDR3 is CASSLQTSTDTQYF. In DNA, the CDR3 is TGTGCCAGCAGCTTACAGACTAGCACAGATACGCAGTATTTT.

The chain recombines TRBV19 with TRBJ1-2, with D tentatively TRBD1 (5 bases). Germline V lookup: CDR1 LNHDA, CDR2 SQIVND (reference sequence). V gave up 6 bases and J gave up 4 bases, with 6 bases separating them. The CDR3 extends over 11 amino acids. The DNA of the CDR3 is TGTGCCAGTAGGACAGCCTATGGCTACACCTTC. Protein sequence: CASRTAYGYTF.

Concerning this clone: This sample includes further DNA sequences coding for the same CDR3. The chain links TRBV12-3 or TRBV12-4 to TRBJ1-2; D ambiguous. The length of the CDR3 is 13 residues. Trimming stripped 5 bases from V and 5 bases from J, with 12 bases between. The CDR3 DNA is TGTGCCAGCAGTCCTACGGATCGGTATGGCTACACCTTC. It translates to CASSPTDRYGYTF.